This T cell receptor beta chain was recorded in a study of T cells in tumors after PD-1 blockade. The wider study: During anti-PD-1 treatment, some patients continued daily vismodegib 150 mg.

Germline-derived CDR1 and CDR2 are SQVTM and ANQGSEA. The V end lost 3 bases, the J end lost 8 bases, and 7 bases lay between the germline ends. The CDR3 totals 10 residues. As to time point: second of two post-therapy site-matched biopsies around two months apart. General observations from the study: Some novel exhausted tumor clones appeared in pre-treatment blood, suggesting peripheral recruitment.

This clone is medium-sized (0.01 to 0.1%) in the sample. Its antigen is unknown. Data came from immunoSEQ multiplex PCR; TCRdb stores just in-frame clones and leaves some out. The sample includes several thousand clones, 55% to 65% of them seen just once. The sequence was collected from a human donor with basal cell carcinoma. The sequences come from tumor tissue, collected after anti-PD-1 treatment. The chain has TRBV29-1 and TRBJ1-1; D is unresolved. The CDR3 DNA is TGCAGCGTTGATCTGGGAGAAGCTTTCTTT. This encodes CSVDLGEAFF.